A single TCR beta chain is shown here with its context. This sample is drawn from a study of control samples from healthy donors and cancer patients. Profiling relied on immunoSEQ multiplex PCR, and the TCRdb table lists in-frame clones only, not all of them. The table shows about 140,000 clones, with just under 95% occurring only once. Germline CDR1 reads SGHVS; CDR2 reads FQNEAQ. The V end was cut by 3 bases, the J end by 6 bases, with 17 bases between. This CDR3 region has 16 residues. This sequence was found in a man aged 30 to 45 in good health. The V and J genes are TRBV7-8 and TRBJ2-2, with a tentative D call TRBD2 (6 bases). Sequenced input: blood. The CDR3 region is CASSFVRFWGAGELFF. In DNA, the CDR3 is TGTGCCAGCAGCTTCGTGCGGTTTTGGGGGGCCGGGGAGCTGTTTTTT.